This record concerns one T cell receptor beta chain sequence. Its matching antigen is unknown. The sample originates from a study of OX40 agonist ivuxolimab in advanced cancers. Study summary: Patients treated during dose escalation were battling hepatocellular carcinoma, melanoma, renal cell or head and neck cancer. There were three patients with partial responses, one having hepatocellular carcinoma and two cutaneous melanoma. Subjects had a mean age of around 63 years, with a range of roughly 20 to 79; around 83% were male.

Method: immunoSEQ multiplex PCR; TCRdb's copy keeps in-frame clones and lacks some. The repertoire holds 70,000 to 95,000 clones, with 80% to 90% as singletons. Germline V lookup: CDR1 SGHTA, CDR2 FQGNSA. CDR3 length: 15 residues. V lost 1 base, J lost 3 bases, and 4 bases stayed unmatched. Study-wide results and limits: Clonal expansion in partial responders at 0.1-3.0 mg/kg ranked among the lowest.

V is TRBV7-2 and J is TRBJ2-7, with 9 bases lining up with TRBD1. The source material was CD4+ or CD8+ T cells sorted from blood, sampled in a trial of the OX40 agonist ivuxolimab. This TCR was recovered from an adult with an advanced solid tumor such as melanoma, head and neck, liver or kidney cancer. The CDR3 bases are TGTGCCAGCAGCTTAGGCCCGGGACAGGGCTACGAGCAGTACTTC. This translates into CASSLGPGQGYEQYF.